The 29 T cell receptor beta chains below all came from one sample that was sequenced in a study of T cells in Graves' hyperthyroidism and ophthalmopathy (dated by TCRdb to the late 2010s). Libraries were constructed by multiplex PCR. TCRdb shows the sequencer as Illumina HiSeq 2000. The TCR beta CDR3 regions were amplified from the RNA transcripts. The TCR CDR3 was subjected to a first round of RT-PCR using the HTBI primer set and the Qiagen OneStep RT-PCR kit. The public reads were run again by TCRdb, first through fastp at Q25 and then through MiXCR, and only productive beta chains were kept. Identical CDR3 protein sequences are pooled into one entry, listed with their most common genes and DNA. The sample includes over 250,000 distinct CDR3 sequences, with under 30% observed a single time. The top ten constitute roughly a quarter of the sample. Sequences were obtained from blood. Receptors were obtained from a man aged 40-49 years with Graves' hyperthyroidism that later progressed to Graves' ophthalmopathy.

This clonotype was recorded at least ten times. The germline gene is not matched at one end of the junction; a read error may be the cause. The chain recombines TRBV19 with TRBJ1-4, with no clear D. Germline-derived CDR1 and CDR2 are LNHDA and SQIVND (reference sequence). This CDR3 spans 14 amino acids. Written as DNA, the CDR3 is TGTGCCAGTCGTATCCGTGCAACTAATGAAAAACTGTTTTTT. Amino acid sequence: CASRIRATNEKLFF.

At least ten counts were recorded for this clonotype. The chain joins TRBV20-1 to TRBJ2-7; D possibly corresponds to TRBD2 (5 bases). The CDR3 runs 14 residues. V shed 5 bases and J shed 0 bases, with 14 bases lying between them. Germline V gene data show CDR1 as DFQATT and CDR2 as SNEGSKA (reference sequence). The CDR3 region is CSAPTTTNSYEQYF. As DNA, the CDR3 is TGCAGTGCTCCGACGACTACTAACTCCTACGAGCAGTACTTC.

The V gene is TRBV28, the J gene TRBJ2-4, with TRBD1 matching 8 bases. There are 12 residues in the CDR3. Germline V gene data show CDR1 as MDHEN and CDR2 as SYDVKM. Losses at the gene ends were 6 bases for V and 8 bases for J; bases not matched to a gene: 3. The CDR3 DNA reads as TGTGCCAGCAGAGAGGACAGGGACATTCAGTACTTC. Translation gives CASREDRDIQYF.

This clonotype was observed many times. The V gene is TRBV7-2, the J gene TRBJ2-7; D not resolved. The germline CDR1 and CDR2 sequences are SGHTA and FQGNSA. This CDR3 has 15 amino acids. The germline V and J ends were trimmed by 2 bases and 3 bases, with 14 bases remaining between them. The CDR3: CASSLTAYTDYEQYF. CDR3 nucleotide sequence: TGTGCCAGCAGCTTAACTGCTTACACCGACTACGAGCAGTACTTC.

This clonotype was counted many times. This chain's CDR3 is CASSFRTGVYEQYF. CDR3 in DNA: TGTGCCAGCAGCTTCCGGACTGGAGTCTACGAGCAGTACTTC. The V call is TRBV7-8, the J call TRBJ2-7; maybe TRBD2 (5 bases). From germline, CDR1 is SGHVS and CDR2 FQNEAQ. The CDR3 is 14 amino acids. Trimming cost V 3 bases and J 3 bases, with 12 bases left between them.

This clonotype was detected ten times or more. The chain is built from TRBV6-5 and TRBJ1-2; 7 nucleotides match TRBD1. V gave up 2 bases and J gave up 5 bases; unmatched junction bases: 5. In germline, CDR1 is MNHEY, CDR2 SVGAGI. The CDR3 spans 14 residues. The CDR3 is CASSYGRGIYGYTF. DNA for the CDR3: TGTGCCAGCAGTTACGGCAGGGGGATATATGGCTACACCTTC.

This clonotype was observed a handful of times. V and J are TRBV11-2 and TRBJ1-1; 10 bases are shared with TRBD1. The CDR3 is 16 amino acids. Germline V gene lookup returns CDR1 SGHAT and CDR2 FQNNGV. The V segment lost 6 bases and the J segment 2 bases; nucleotides outside the gene matches: 9. CDR3 nucleotides: TGTGCCAGCAGTCCGGGACAGGGGAGAGGAAACACTGAAGCTTTCTTT. It codes for CASSPGQGRGNTEAFF.

This clonotype was detected ten times or more. The rearrangement links TRBV11-2 to TRBJ2-2; D remains ambiguous. Germline V gene lookup returns CDR1 SGHAT and CDR2 FQNNGV. The V and J ends lost 2 bases and 4 bases respectively, with 23 bases between them. This CDR3 comprises 19 residues. The CDR3 protein is CASSLHGPILVATTGELFF. CDR3 DNA sequence: TGTGCCAGCAGCTTACATGGGCCCATCTTAGTTGCGACCACCGGGGAGCTGTTTTTT.

This clonotype was counted at least ten times. The chain uses TRBV6-2 or TRBV6-3 and TRBJ2-7, with 7 bases matching TRBD1. The length of the CDR3 is 12 residues. Germline V lookup: CDR1 MNHEY, CDR2 SVGEGT. V gave up 10 bases and J gave up 6 bases; unmatched junction bases: 9. CDR3 bases: TGTGCCACCTGGGACAGTGGCGGCGAGCAGTACTTC. This sequence encodes CATWDSGGEQYF.

The chain couples TRBV6-1 to TRBJ1-1, with D possibly being TRBD1 (5 bases). CDR1 is MNHNS and CDR2 is SASEGT in the germline V gene. The CDR3 consists of 15 residues. The V and J ends lost 5 bases and 5 bases respectively, with 18 bases between them. The CDR3 is CASSTSGFGWTEAFF. The CDR3 nucleotides read TGTGCCAGCAGTACATCAGGGTTTGGTTGGACTGAAGCTTTCTTT.

The sample holds many counts of this clonotype. The CDR3 reads CASSRTGWNTIYF. CDR3 nucleotides: TGTGCCAGCAGTCGGACAGGGTGGAACACCATATATTTT. This chain links TRBV12-3 or TRBV12-4 with TRBJ1-3; 8 nucleotides line up with TRBD1. Trimming at V came to 5 bases and at J to 7 bases, leaving 4 bases not matched to a gene. The CDR3 extends over 13 amino acids.

Many counts were recorded for this clonotype. The chain is built from TRBV27 and TRBJ2-7; possible D gene TRBD2, 7 bases. CDR3 size: 14 residues. The ends were cut back, 6 bases at V and 5 bases at J, with 17 bases in the middle. CDR1 is MNHEY and CDR2 is SMNVEV in the germline V gene (reference sequence). CDR3 in DNA: TGTGCCAGCAGCCAGTACAGGGAGGGGCACGAGCAGTACTTC. Protein sequence: CASSQYREGHEQYF.

The genes are TRBV4-2 and TRBJ2-4; tentative D call: TRBD2 (7 bases). This CDR3 spans 20 amino acids. CDR1 is LGHNA, CDR2 YNFKEQ, per germline. Trimming left V 3 bases short and J 0 bases short, with 24 bases between. The DNA of the CDR3 is TGTGCCAGCAGCCACCTTCCCCGGGGGGCGGGAGCGAAAGCCAAAAACATTCAGTACTTC. Translating gives CASSHLPRGAGAKAKNIQYF.

By share, this clonotype ranks as medium-sized. The V and J genes are TRBV29-1 and TRBJ1-1; the match to TRBD1 covers 7 bases. CDR1 SQVTM and CDR2 ANQGSEA come from the germline V gene. V lost 4 bases, J lost 6 bases, and 2 bases stayed unmatched. CDR3 length: 11 residues. CDR3 DNA sequence: TGCAGCGTTGGCAGGGGGGCTGAAGCTTTCTTT. It specifies CSVGRGAEAFF.

This chain connects TRBV28 to TRBJ2-7; TRBD1 matches at 10 bases. V shed 1 base, J shed 7 bases, and the junction held 10 bases outside the gene matches. The CDR3 totals 16 residues. Germline V gives CDR1 MDHEN, CDR2 SYDVKM. CDR3 sequence (DNA): TGTGCCAGCAGTTTATTTCCGGGACAGGGGCGGAAGGAGCAGTACTTC. Translating gives CASSLFPGQGRKEQYF. Full variable domain (rest looked up from reference TRBV28 and TRBJ2-7): DVKVTQSSRYLVKRTGEKVFLECVQDMDHENMFWYRQDPGLGLRLIYFSYDVKMKEKGDIPEGYSVSREKKERFSLILESASTNQTSMYLCASSLFPGQGRKEQYFGPGTRLTVT.

This clonotype was observed many times. This sequence joins TRBV6-5 and TRBJ2-4; a weak D match, TRBD1 (6 bases). Trimming took off 3 bases at V and 0 bases at J, with 18 bases between the two ends. This CDR3 comprises 18 residues. Per germline, CDR1 MNHEY and CDR2 SVGAGI. The CDR3 loop is CASSYSDSAVLAKNIQYF. The CDR3 nucleotides read TGTGCCAGCAGTTATTCGGACAGTGCAGTGCTAGCCAAAAACATTCAGTACTTC.

The chain joins TRBV19 to TRBJ1-2; perhaps TRBD1 as D (6 bases). The germline V and J ends were trimmed by 3 bases and 9 bases, with 8 bases remaining between them. The CDR3 has 11 residues. The V gene's germline CDR1 is LNHDA and CDR2 SQIVND (reference sequence). CDR3 DNA: TGTGCCAGTAGTATCCGGGACAGCTACACCTTC. It yields the protein CASSIRDSYTF.

Many counts were recorded for this clonotype. The J gene is TRBJ1-1, the V gene TRBV20-1; D call uncertain. The ends were cut back, 1 base at V and 5 bases at J, with 14 bases in the middle. CDR1 is DFQATT, CDR2 SNEGSKA, per germline (reference sequence). This CDR3 has 14 amino acids. CDR3 DNA: TGCAGTGCTAGAGGTTGGACGGTTGGGACTGAAGCTTTCTTT. Its protein product is CSARGWTVGTEAFF.

This clonotype has ten or more counts. The V and J genes are TRBV12-3 or TRBV12-4 and TRBJ2-7, with D possibly being TRBD1 (5 bases). The CDR3 covers 11 residues. V was trimmed by 5 bases and J by 5 bases, leaving 7 bases between them. In DNA form, the CDR3 reads TGTGCCAGCAGTAGGGGTAACGAGCAGTACTTC. As protein: CASSRGNEQYF.

The V and J genes are TRBV27 and TRBJ1-1; D is unresolved. V gave up 4 bases and J gave up 0 bases, with 15 bases separating them. Germline values: CDR1 MNHEY, CDR2 SMNVEV (reference sequence). The CDR3 is made up of 16 amino acids. The CDR3 is CASSYSMRGLNTEAFF. The CDR3 DNA reads TGTGCCAGCAGTTACTCGATGCGAGGCTTGAACACTGAAGCTTTCTTT.

This clonotype occurred many times. This chain connects TRBV12-3 or TRBV12-4 to TRBJ1-5, with D possibly matching TRBD1 (6 bases). There are 13 residues in the CDR3. V lost 5 bases and J lost 6, with 11 bases in between. The CDR3 region has the DNA TGTGCCAGCAGTCCAGGACAGTTTCAGCCCCAGCATTTT. This translates into CASSPGQFQPQHF.

This clonotype was counted at least ten times. The chain is built from TRBV10-1 and TRBJ1-1, with D maybe TRBD1 (5 bases). Trimming took off 0 bases at V and 0 bases at J, with 17 bases between the two ends. The CDR3 is made up of 18 amino acids. Germline CDR1 and CDR2: WNHNN and SYGVQD (reference sequence). The CDR3 DNA sequence: TGCGCCAGCAGTGAGTCACCGGGACTAAAGCCGGTGAACACTGAAGCTTTCTTT. It is translated as CASSESPGLKPVNTEAFF.

This clonotype occurred many times. The rearrangement uses TRBV6-1 and TRBJ1-5; no clear D. This CDR3 is 13 amino acids long. The ends were cut back, 8 bases at V and 5 bases at J, with 13 bases in the middle. Germline values: CDR1 MNHNS, CDR2 SASEGT. This chain's CDR3 is CASGGLEHQPQHF. For the CDR3, the DNA is TGTGCCAGCGGTGGCTTAGAGCATCAGCCCCAGCATTTT.

This chain uses TRBV12-3 or TRBV12-4 with TRBJ2-5; 7 bases are shared with TRBD1. This CDR3 comprises 17 residues. V lost 0 bases and J lost 0; bases outside the gene matches: 7. The CDR3 here is CASSLALGGTDQETQYF. CDR3 DNA sequence: TGTGCCAGCAGTTTAGCGCTTGGTGGGACAGACCAAGAGACCCAGTACTTC.

This clonotype was detected ten times or more. V gene TRBV7-2 combines with J gene TRBJ2-7; D unresolved. V was clipped by 3 bases and J by 0 bases, with 15 bases between them. This CDR3 comprises 16 residues. Looked up from germline, CDR1 is SGHTA and CDR2 is FQGNSA. Here the CDR3 DNA reads TGTGCCAGCAGCTTCTTTGGCGGATTACACTCCTACGAGCAGTACTTC. Translating gives CASSFFGGLHSYEQYF.

This clonotype was detected many times. The chain recombines TRBV10-3 with TRBJ2-5; possibly TRBD1 for D (6 bases). Trimming left V 10 bases short and J 2 bases short, with 11 bases between. Germline loops: CDR1 ENHRY, CDR2 SYGVKD. This CDR3 has 12 amino acids. CDR3 nucleotides: TGTGCCACACGGGACAAACAAGAGACCCAGTACTTC. Protein: CATRDKQETQYF.

This clonotype showed up many times. V is TRBV5-1 and J is TRBJ1-5, with D possibly matching TRBD1 (5 bases). This CDR3 is built from 14 residues. The germline V gene encodes CDR1 SGHRS and CDR2 YFSETQ. V lost 0 bases and J 4 bases, leaving 8 bases between the germline ends. CDR3 DNA sequence: TGCGCCAGCAGCTTGGAGGCAGGGAATCAGCCCCAGCATTTT. Translated, it gives CASSLEAGNQPQHF.

The V gene is TRBV10-3, the J gene TRBJ1-5; 8 positions agree with TRBD1. The CDR3 has 15 amino acids. J gave up 3 bases and V 5 bases, and 6 bases lay outside the gene matches. Germline CDR1 and CDR2: ENHRY and SYGVKD. Here the CDR3 reads CAISRGQESNQPQHF. The CDR3 nucleotides read TGTGCCATCAGTCGGGGACAGGAGTCCAATCAGCCCCAGCATTTT.

This clonotype was recorded a few times. The chain couples TRBV10-3 to TRBJ1-6; D might be TRBD1 (5 bases). Germline V lookup: CDR1 ENHRY, CDR2 SYGVKD. The CDR3 contains 12 residues. V lost 6 bases to trimming and J lost 7 bases, with 7 bases between them. The CDR3 region is CAISRDNSPLHF. DNA of the CDR3: TGTGCCATCAGCAGGGACAATTCACCCCTCCACTTT.